The 27 T cell receptor beta chains given below trace back to one sample, sequenced in a study of cytomegalovirus exposure and HLA in healthy donors. The repertoire was sequenced with immunoSEQ multiplex PCR; TCRdb's copy has only in-frame clones and lacks some. The sample yields approximately 140,000 clones, about 87% seen once. The sequencing input was PBMCs. These receptors were taken from a man between 18 and 35 years old in good health and CMV-seropositive.

This clone appeared a few times. Other nucleotide sequences from this sample produce the same CDR3. The rearrangement links TRBV5-6 to TRBJ1-2, with 7 bases identical to TRBD1. The CDR3 has 13 residues. From germline, CDR1 is SGHDT and CDR2 YYEEEE. V shed 1 base and J 8 bases; nucleotides not matched to a gene: 5. The CDR3 region has the DNA TGTGCCAGCAGCTTGCGGCAGGGGGACGGCTACACCTTC. Encoded protein: CASSLRQGDGYTF.

The chain employs TRBV6-5 and TRBJ1-1; 9 bases fit TRBD1. The V gene's germline CDR1 is MNHEY and CDR2 SVGAGI. Germline trimming cut 6 bases from V and 4 bases from J; bases unmatched to any gene: 9. CDR3 size: 15 residues. In DNA form, the CDR3 reads TGTGCCAGCAGGCCTACAGGGGGCGGGGGCACTGAAGCTTTCTTT. Protein: CASRPTGGGGTEAFF.

The chain employs TRBV7-2 and TRBJ2-5; TRBD1 might be the D (6 bases). This CDR3 has 15 amino acids. The germline V and J ends were trimmed by 4 bases and 5 bases, with 17 bases remaining between them. The germline V gene encodes CDR1 SGHTA and CDR2 FQGNSA. The CDR3 DNA sequence: TGTGCCAGCAGCTCACACAGGGTGGCAGGGGAGACCCAGTACTTC. It yields the protein CASSSHRVAGETQYF.

This clone was observed once. The V gene is TRBV30, the J gene TRBJ2-5, with 7 bases matching TRBD1. J lost 4 bases, V lost 2 bases, and 1 base had no gene match. Germline V lookup: CDR1 GTSNPN, CDR2 SVGIG (reference sequence). The CDR3 contains 12 residues. DNA for the CDR3: TGTGCCTGGAGTCACAGGGGAGAGACCCAGTACTTC. Residues: CAWSHRGETQYF.

The chain couples TRBV15 to TRBJ2-3; perhaps TRBD1 as D (5 bases). This CDR3 spans 13 amino acids. Germline assignment: CDR1 LNHNV and CDR2 YYDKDF (reference sequence). V was trimmed by 9 bases and J by 2 bases, leaving 12 bases between them. The CDR3 region has the DNA TGTGCCACAGCAGGGTATTTCACAGATACGCAGTATTTT. Its protein is CATAGYFTDTQYF. Complete variable domain (other parts from reference TRBV15 and TRBJ2-3): DAMVIQNPRYQVTQFGKPVTLSCSQTLNHNVMYWYQQKSSQAPKLLFHYYDKDFNNEADTPDNFQSRRPNTSFCFLDIRSPGLGDTAMYLCATAGYFTDTQYFGPGTRLTVL.

CDR3 protein: CASRTTSGGTYEQYF. The DNA for the CDR3 is TGTGCCAGCAGGACGACTAGCGGGGGGACCTACGAGCAGTACTTC. The chain has TRBV6-4 and TRBJ2-7, with 13 bases aligning to TRBD2. The CDR3 loop spans 15 amino acids. Germline values: CDR1 MRHNA, CDR2 SNTAGT. J was trimmed by 2 bases and V by 6 bases; bases with no gene match: 4.

V gene TRBV27 combines with J gene TRBJ1-5; 11 nucleotides line up with TRBD1. J was trimmed by 3 bases and V by 4 bases; bases with no gene match: 5. Germline V lookup: CDR1 MNHEY, CDR2 SMNVEV (reference sequence). This CDR3 is 16 amino acids long. In nucleotides, the CDR3 is TGTGCCAGCAGTTCTTGGACAGGGGGCTTCAATCAGCCCCAGCATTTT. It translates to CASSSWTGGFNQPQHF.

This clone was seen a few times. V usage is TRBV27 and J usage is TRBJ1-2; tentatively, D is TRBD1 (6 bases). This CDR3 spans 13 amino acids. The germline V and J ends were trimmed by 4 bases and 7 bases, with 13 bases remaining between them. Germline-derived CDR1 and CDR2 are MNHEY and SMNVEV (reference sequence). The CDR3 reads CASSSTGGSGYTF. The CDR3 bases are TGTGCCAGCAGTTCGACAGGCGGTTCTGGCTACACCTTC.

The V gene is TRBV10-1, the J gene TRBJ2-2, with D hard to call. The V gene lost 4 bases and the J gene lost 4 bases, with 7 bases spanning the gap. Germline V lookup: CDR1 WNHNN, CDR2 SYGVQD (reference sequence). The CDR3 contains 13 residues. The DNA for the CDR3 is TGCGCCAGCAGTGTACAGACCACCGGGGAGCTGTTTTTT. Translating it yields CASSVQTTGELFF.

This clone occurred once. The rearrangement joins TRBV30 to TRBJ1-4; TRBD1 agrees at 8 bases. This CDR3 is 16 amino acids long. CDR1 and CDR2 from the germline V gene are GTSNPN and SVGIG (reference sequence). V trimming: 8 bases; J trimming: 0 bases; junction bases outside the gene matches: 11. Written as DNA, the CDR3 is TGTGCCGGGCAGACAGGGGCTCTCACAACTAATGAAAAACTGTTTTTT. Residues: CAGQTGALTTNEKLFF.

This clone was observed a single time. The chain is built from TRBV19 and TRBJ2-7; 7 bases fit TRBD1. The trim removed 1 base at V and 2 bases at J, leaving 5 bases unmatched. In germline, CDR1 is LNHDA, CDR2 SQIVND (reference sequence). The CDR3 runs to 15 residues. The CDR3 protein is CASSIGRTGAYEQYF. In DNA, the CDR3 is TGTGCCAGTAGTATAGGTAGGACAGGAGCCTACGAGCAGTACTTC.

The chain combines TRBV9 with TRBJ2-1; the match to TRBD2 covers 9 bases. Germline V gives CDR1 SGDLS, CDR2 YYNGEE. The junction had 4 bases not matched to a gene; V was cut back by 0 bases and J by 3 bases. The CDR3 is 16 residues long. The DNA of the CDR3 is TGTGCCAGCAGCGTAGGACTAGCGGCTCACTACAATGAGCAGTTCTTC. Protein sequence: CASSVGLAAHYNEQFF.

This clone occurred a few times. This chain links TRBV5-6 with TRBJ1-6, with D unclear. V dropped 1 base and J dropped 9 bases, with 5 bases sitting between them. Germline V gene data show CDR1 as SGHDT and CDR2 as YYEEEE. The CDR3 runs to 12 residues. CDR3: CASSLRVSPLHF. The CDR3 bases are TGTGCCAGCAGCTTGCGGGTTTCACCCCTCCACTTT.

This clone was seen just once. This chain joins TRBV30 and TRBJ2-7; TRBD2 matches 7 bases. CDR1 and CDR2 from the germline V gene are GTSNPN and SVGIG (reference sequence). CDR3 length: 13 amino acids. Trimming took 4 bases from V and 11 from J; bases not matched to a gene: 14. The CDR3: CAWTGTTLRFKYF. DNA for the CDR3: TGTGCCTGGACCGGGACTACCCTTCGATTTAAGTACTTC.

The chain has TRBV5-1 and TRBJ2-5, with 8 bases aligning to TRBD1. Germline CDR1 SGHRS, CDR2 YFSETQ. The CDR3 is 16 residues long. Trimming took 5 bases from V and 5 from J; bases not matched to a gene: 14. The CDR3 loop reads CASRPATGGYGETQYF. The DNA of the CDR3 is TGCGCCAGCAGACCTGCCACAGGGGGATATGGGGAGACCCAGTACTTC.

This chain links TRBV7-2 with TRBJ2-5; 10 positions agree with TRBD1. CDR1 and CDR2 from the germline V gene are SGHTA and FQGNSA. This CDR3 comprises 14 residues. Trimming removed 4 bases from V and 2 bases from J; junction bases left unmatched: 1. CDR3 protein: CASSSDRGQETQYF. CDR3 DNA: TGTGCCAGCAGCTCGGACAGGGGGCAAGAGACCCAGTACTTC.

The rearrangement uses TRBV18 and TRBJ2-2, with TRBD2 as a possible D gene (5 bases). Trimming removed 1 base from V and 8 bases from J, with 8 bases in between. Germline V gene lookup returns CDR1 KGHSH and CDR2 LQKENI. The CDR3 sequence is 13 residues long. The CDR3 region is CASSPQSGGELFF. The CDR3 DNA is TGTGCCAGCTCACCACAGTCGGGAGGGGAGCTGTTTTTT.

The V call is TRBV27, the J call TRBJ2-6; TRBD2 might be the D (7 bases). Trimming removed 2 bases from V and 0 bases from J, with 11 bases in between. Germline CDR1 MNHEY, CDR2 SMNVEV (reference sequence). The CDR3 is made up of 17 amino acids. The CDR3 coding sequence is TGTGCCAGCAGTTTAAGGGGGGGGTTCTCTGGGGCCAACGTCCTGACTTTC. Encoded protein: CASSLRGGFSGANVLTF.

Only a few counts were recorded for this clone. This chain connects TRBV19 to TRBJ2-7, with 9 bases identical to TRBD2. Germline CDR1 reads LNHDA; CDR2 reads SQIVND (reference sequence). The CDR3 length is 16 residues. The trim removed 3 bases at V and 3 bases at J, leaving 9 bases unmatched. CDR3 amino acids: CASSIMGGRAIYEQYF. The CDR3 DNA reads as TGTGCCAGTAGTATCATGGGCGGGAGGGCCATCTACGAGCAGTACTTC.

The genes are TRBV15 and TRBJ1-3; tentative D call: TRBD1 (6 bases). Germline-derived CDR1 and CDR2 are LNHNV and YYDKDF (reference sequence). This CDR3 contains 15 residues. The V end was cut by 5 bases, the J end by 2 bases, with 13 bases between. The CDR3 coding sequence is TGTGCCACCAGCCGTTGGACAGTCACTGGAAACACCATATATTTT. It is translated as CATSRWTVTGNTIYF. The variable domain in full, with the rest retrieved from reference TRBV15 and TRBJ1-3, is DAMVIQNPRYQVTQFGKPVTLSCSQTLNHNVMYWYQQKSSQAPKLLFHYYDKDFNNEADTPDNFQSRRPNTSFCFLDIRSPGLGDTAMYLCATSRWTVTGNTIYFGEGSWLTVV.

V and J are TRBV19 and TRBJ1-1; 7 nucleotides align to TRBD1. Germline V gene sequence: CDR1 LNHDA, CDR2 SQIVND (reference sequence). The CDR3 is 13 residues long. V shed 4 bases and J 10 bases; nucleotides not matched to a gene: 9. CDR3 sequence: CASSKTGIGIAFF. CDR3 nucleotides: TGTGCCAGTAGTAAGACAGGGATCGGGATAGCTTTCTTT.

J is TRBJ1-1 and V is TRBV6-5; D may be TRBD1 (5 bases). Germline V gene data show CDR1 as MNHEY and CDR2 as SVGAGI. This CDR3 has 15 amino acids. V was shortened by 0 bases and J by 6 bases, with 14 bases between the two germline ends. CDR3 in amino acids: CASSYSRGVGAEAFF. In DNA form, the CDR3 reads TGTGCCAGCAGTTACTCTAGGGGTGTGGGCGCTGAAGCTTTCTTT.

CDR3 amino acids: CASSFSTGSSYEQYF. CDR3 coding DNA: TGTGCCAGCAGCTTTTCGACAGGTTCTTCCTACGAGCAGTACTTC. The V gene is TRBV7-9, the J gene TRBJ2-7, with D possibly TRBD1 on 6 matching bases. The CDR3 is 15 amino acids. Germline V gene sequence: CDR1 SEHNR, CDR2 FQNEAQ (reference sequence). Trimming left V 3 bases short and J 1 base short, with 13 bases between. The full variable domain, rest sourced from reference TRBV7-9 and TRBJ2-7, is DTGVSQNPRHKITKRGQNVTFRCDPISEHNRLYWYRQTLGQGPEFLTYFQNEAQLEKSRLLSDRFSAERPKGSFSTLEIQRTEQGDSAMYLCASSFSTGSSYEQYFGPGTRLTVT.

The chain carries TRBV7-6 and TRBJ1-1; D remains unclear. CDR3 length: 13 amino acids. Germline V gene data show CDR1 as SGHVS and CDR2 as FNYEAQ. The V gene lost 5 bases and the J gene lost 5 bases, with 12 bases spanning the gap. For the CDR3, the DNA is TGTGCCAGCAGCCCATCGAGAGGGACTGAAGCTTTCTTT. It yields the protein CASSPSRGTEAFF.

The J gene is TRBJ2-7, the V gene TRBV12-1; the table assigns TRBD2, which was not confirmed against the DNA. TRBV12-1 is a documented pseudogene. This CDR3 region has 14 residues. CDR3 sequence reads: CASRRRGAVREQYF. The CDR3 DNA follows: TGTGCCAGCAGACGACGGGGGGCCGTTCGGGAGCAGTACTTC.

This clone was seen a single time. The chain combines TRBV30 with TRBJ2-1; D possibly corresponds to TRBD2 (5 bases). The CDR3 runs 13 residues. The V gene lost 3 bases and the J gene lost 4 bases, with 10 bases spanning the gap. Germline CDR1 reads GTSNPN; CDR2 reads SVGIG (reference sequence). In DNA form, the CDR3 reads TGTGCCTGGAGGGTTGGACTTTACAATGAGCAGTTCTTC. It encodes CAWRVGLYNEQFF. Full variable domain (outside the CDR3, taken from reference TRBV30 and TRBJ2-1): SQTIHQWPATLVQPVGSPLSLECTVEGTSNPNLYWYRQAAGRGLQLLFYSVGIGQISSEVPQNLSASRPQDRQFILSSKKLLLSDSGFYLCAWRVGLYNEQFFGPGTRLTVL.

This chain connects TRBV9 to TRBJ2-7; 9 bases line up with TRBD1. CDR1 SGDLS and CDR2 YYNGEE come from the germline V gene. The CDR3 sequence is 16 residues long. The V and J ends lost 0 bases and 3 bases, in that order; junction bases with no gene match: 7. CDR3 in amino acids: CASSVVPGTGLYEQYF. In DNA form, the CDR3 reads TGTGCCAGCAGCGTAGTTCCCGGGACAGGGCTCTACGAGCAGTACTTC.